This TCR beta chain was recovered during a study of monozygotic twins with cystic fibrosis. Study-level background: Libraries were built from three micrograms of fragmented DNA using roughly 15 PCR cycles.

This CDR3 has 15 amino acids. Points from the study as a whole: Co-twins had the most similar V usage for 13 of 16 pairs, J for 8.

Profiled with immunoSEQ multiplex PCR; TCRdb holds only in-frame clones, not every one. The profile shows some 10,000 clones, 99% of them singletons. A word on this clone: Its antigen is as yet unknown.

The sequenced sample consisted of blood. The chain carries TRBV21-1 and TRBJ2-7; the DNA was not used to check the table's D call, TRBD2. TRBV21-1 is a recognized pseudogene. The TCR comes from a man aged 18 to 30 with cystic fibrosis. Here the CDR3 DNA reads TGTGCCAGCAGCAAAGAGTGGGGGAGGTCGGGCGAGCAGTACTTC. It codes for CASSKEWGRSGEQYF.